This entry concerns a single T cell receptor (beta chain). PCR replicates performed on unsorted PBMC used roughly 320 ng DNA, roughly 27,000 T cell genomes. Unsorted PBMC DNA went through sequencing on ten immunoSEQ deep assay plates. Libraries were prepared by immunoSEQ multiplex PCR; TCRdb keeps only in-frame clonotypes and omits some of them. The table shows roughly 500,000 clones, with about 76% occurring only once. The entry originates in a study of shared clonotypes between healthy human individuals. Germline V gene sequence: CDR1 SGHVS, CDR2 FNYEAQ. Unmatched junction bases numbered 15, after V lost 9 bases and J lost 9 bases. CDR3 size: 15 residues. Healthy adults negative for HIV, lacking recent acute infections or vaccinations, served as donors. Only Caucasian adults living in Nashville, Tennessee served as donors.

This clonotype originated in a woman between 40 and 55 years old in good health. Some clones in this sample may be carry-over from other donors' samples. This rearrangement joins TRBV7-6 to TRBJ2-1; 9 bases align to TRBD2. Sequenced sample: PBMCs. DNA for the CDR3: TGTGCCAGTGGATGGGTTGCGGGAGGGCCTGGTGAGCAGTTCTTC. It is translated as CASGWVAGGPGEQFF.